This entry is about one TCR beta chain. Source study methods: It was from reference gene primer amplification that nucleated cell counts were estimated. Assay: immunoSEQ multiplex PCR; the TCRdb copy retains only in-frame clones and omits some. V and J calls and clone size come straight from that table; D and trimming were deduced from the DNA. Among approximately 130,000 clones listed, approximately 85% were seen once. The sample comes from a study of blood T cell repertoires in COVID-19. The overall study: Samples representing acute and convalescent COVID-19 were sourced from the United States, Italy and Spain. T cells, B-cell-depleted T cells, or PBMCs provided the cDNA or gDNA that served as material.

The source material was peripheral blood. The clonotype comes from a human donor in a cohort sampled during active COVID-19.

This chain's CDR3 is CASSYSDSSYNEQFF. CDR3 in DNA: TGTGCCAGCAGTTACTCTGACAGCTCCTACAATGAGCAGTTCTTC. This chain uses TRBV6-6 with TRBJ2-1; possible D gene TRBD1, 5 bases. CDR1 is MNHNY and CDR2 is SVGAGI in the germline V gene (reference sequence). With 0 bases removed from V and 0 bases from J, the gap between germline ends came to 6 bases. This CDR3 comprises 15 residues.